The present TCR beta chain was sequenced within a study of beta chain features in type 1 diabetes. The CDR3 is 15 amino acids. Unmatched junction bases numbered 6, after V lost 4 bases and J lost 1 base. Germline V gene lookup returns CDR1 SGHRS and CDR2 YFSETQ. Expressed TCRB transcripts were sequenced, since all the RNA that had been isolated was reverse transcribed. The method was immunoSEQ multiplex PCR; TCRdb's version includes in-frame clones alone and lacks a portion of them. The sample has 200,000 to 300,000 clones, around 14% seen once; the top ten hold about 0.02%. This clone was seen only once. Antigen: not known. General observations from the study: When Type 1 diabetes patients were examined, their TCRB CDR3s proved moderately but significantly shorter in all four CD4+ subsets. Whether TCRB rearrangement is influenced by HLA type was left unresolved in this analysis.

This chain connects TRBV5-1 to TRBJ2-3, with TRBD1 identical over 7 bases. Sequences were obtained from naive CD4+ T cells from blood. The TCR sequence derives from a young man with type 1 diabetes. CDR3 DNA: TGCGCCAGCAGCCCCGGACAGGAGGGCACAGATACGCAGTATTTT. Translation: CASSPGQEGTDTQYF.